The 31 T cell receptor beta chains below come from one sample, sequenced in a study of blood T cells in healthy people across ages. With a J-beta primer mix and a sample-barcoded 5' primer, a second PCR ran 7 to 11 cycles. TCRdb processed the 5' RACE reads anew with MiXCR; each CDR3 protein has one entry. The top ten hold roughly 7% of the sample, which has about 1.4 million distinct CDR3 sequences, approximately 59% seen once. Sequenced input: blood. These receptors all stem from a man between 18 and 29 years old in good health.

This CDR3 is CASSLFDANTGELFF. The CDR3 DNA follows: TGCGCCAGCAGCTTGTTCGACGCGAACACCGGGGAGCTGTTTTTT. The chain carries TRBV5-1 and TRBJ2-2; D unresolved. Germline V lookup: CDR1 SGHRS, CDR2 YFSETQ. Trimming stripped 1 base from V and 0 bases from J, with 7 bases between. The CDR3 covers 15 residues.

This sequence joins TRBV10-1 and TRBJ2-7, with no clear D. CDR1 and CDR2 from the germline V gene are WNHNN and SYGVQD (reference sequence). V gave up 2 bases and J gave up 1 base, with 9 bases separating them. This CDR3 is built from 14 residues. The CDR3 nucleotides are TGCGCCAGCAGTGAGGGCTGGACGTCCTACGAGCAGTACTTC. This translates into CASSEGWTSYEQYF.

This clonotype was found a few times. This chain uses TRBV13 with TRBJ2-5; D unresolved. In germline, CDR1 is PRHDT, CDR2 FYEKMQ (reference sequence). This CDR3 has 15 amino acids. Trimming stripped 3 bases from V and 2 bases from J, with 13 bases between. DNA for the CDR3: TGTGCCAGCAGCTTTCTCCCCGGGTTTCAAGAGACCCAGTACTTC. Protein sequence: CASSFLPGFQETQYF.

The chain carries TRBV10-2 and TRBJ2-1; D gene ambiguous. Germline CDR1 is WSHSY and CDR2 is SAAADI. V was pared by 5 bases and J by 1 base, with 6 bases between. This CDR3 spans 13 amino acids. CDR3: CASSMESYNEQFF. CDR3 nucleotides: TGCGCCAGCAGTATGGAATCCTACAATGAGCAGTTCTTC.

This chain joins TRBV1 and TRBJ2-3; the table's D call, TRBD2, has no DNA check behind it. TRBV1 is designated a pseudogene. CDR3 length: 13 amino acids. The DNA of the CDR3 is TGCACCAGCAGCCAATCGGGACTAGCGGAGACGTATTTT. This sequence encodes CTSSQSGLAETYF.

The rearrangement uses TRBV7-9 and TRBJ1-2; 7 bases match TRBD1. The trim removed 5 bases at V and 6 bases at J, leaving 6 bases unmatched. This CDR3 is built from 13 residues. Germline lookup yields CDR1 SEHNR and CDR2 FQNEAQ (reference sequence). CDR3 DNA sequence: TGTGCCAGCAGCAGGGGGCCAGGCCATGGCTACACCTTC. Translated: CASSRGPGHGYTF.

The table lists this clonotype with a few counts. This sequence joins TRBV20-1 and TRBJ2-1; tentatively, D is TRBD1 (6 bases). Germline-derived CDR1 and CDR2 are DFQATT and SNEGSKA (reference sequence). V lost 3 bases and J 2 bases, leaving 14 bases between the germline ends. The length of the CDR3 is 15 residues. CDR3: CSASRIEGAYNEQFF. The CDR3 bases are TGCAGTGCTAGTAGGATAGAGGGGGCCTACAATGAGCAGTTCTTC.

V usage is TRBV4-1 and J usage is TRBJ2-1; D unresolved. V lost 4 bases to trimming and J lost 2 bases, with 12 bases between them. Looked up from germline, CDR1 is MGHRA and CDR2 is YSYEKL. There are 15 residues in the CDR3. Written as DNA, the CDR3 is TGCGCCAGCAGCCCACTACCTACTACCTACAATGAGCAGTTCTTC. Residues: CASSPLPTTYNEQFF.

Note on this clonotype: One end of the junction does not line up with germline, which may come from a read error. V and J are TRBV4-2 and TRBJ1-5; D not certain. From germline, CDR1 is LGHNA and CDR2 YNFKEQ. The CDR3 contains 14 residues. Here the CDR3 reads CASSQVSGDQPQHF. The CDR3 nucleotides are TGTGCCAGCAGTCAAGTATCGGGTGATCAGCCCCAGCATTTT.

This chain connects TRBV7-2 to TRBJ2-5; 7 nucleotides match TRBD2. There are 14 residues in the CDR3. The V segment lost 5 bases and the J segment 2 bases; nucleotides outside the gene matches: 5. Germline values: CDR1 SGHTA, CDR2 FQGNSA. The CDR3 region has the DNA TGTGCCAGCAGCACACAGCGGGGTCAAGAGACCCAGTACTTC. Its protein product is CASSTQRGQETQYF. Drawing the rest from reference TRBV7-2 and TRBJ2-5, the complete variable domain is GAGVSQSPSNKVTEKGKDVELRCDPISGHTALYWYRQSLGQGLEFLIYFQGNSAPDKSGLPSDRFSAERTGGSVSTLTIQRTQQEDSAVYLCASSTQRGQETQYFGPGTRLLVL.

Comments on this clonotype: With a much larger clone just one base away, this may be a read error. In DNA, the CDR3 is TGTGCCAGCAGTTACGCGACTAGCGGGGGCTACGAGCAGTACTTC. Its translation is CASSYATSGGYEQYF. The V gene is TRBV6-2 or TRBV6-3, the J gene TRBJ2-7, with 12 bases fitting TRBD2. The V and J ends lost 2 bases and 3 bases, in that order; junction bases with no gene match: 2. Germline CDR1 is MNHEY and CDR2 is SVGEGT. CDR3 length: 15 residues.

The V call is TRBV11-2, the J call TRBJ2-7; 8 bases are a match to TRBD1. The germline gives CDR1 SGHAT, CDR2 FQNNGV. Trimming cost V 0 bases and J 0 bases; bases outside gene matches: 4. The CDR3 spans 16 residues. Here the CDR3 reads CASSLDYRGSSYEQYF. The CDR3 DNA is TGTGCCAGCAGCTTAGATTACAGGGGGAGCTCCTACGAGCAGTACTTC.

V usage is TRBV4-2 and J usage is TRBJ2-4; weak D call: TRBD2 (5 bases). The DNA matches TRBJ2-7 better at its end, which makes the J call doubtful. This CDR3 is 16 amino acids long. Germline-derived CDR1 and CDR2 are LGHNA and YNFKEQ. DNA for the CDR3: TGTGCCAGCAGCCAACAGCCGGGGAGCACGTCCTACGAGCAGTACTTC. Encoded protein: CASSQQPGSTSYEQYF.

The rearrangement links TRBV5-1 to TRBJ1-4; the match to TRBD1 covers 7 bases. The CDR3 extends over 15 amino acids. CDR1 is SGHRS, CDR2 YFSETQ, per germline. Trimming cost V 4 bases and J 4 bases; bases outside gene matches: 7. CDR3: CASSVARDSNEKLFF. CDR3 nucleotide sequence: TGCGCCAGCAGCGTGGCCCGGGACAGTAATGAAAAACTGTTTTTT. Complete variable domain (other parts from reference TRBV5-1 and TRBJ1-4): KAGVTQTPRYLIKTRGQQVTLSCSPISGHRSVSWYQQTPGQGLQFLFEYFSETQRNKGNFPGRFSGRQFSNSRSEMNVSTLELGDSALYLCASSVARDSNEKLFFGSGTQLSVL.

The CDR3 coding sequence is TGTGCCAGCTCGGACAGTCCAGAATCACCCCTCCACTTT. Its protein is CASSDSPESPLHF. The chain uses TRBV18 and TRBJ1-6; weak D call: TRBD1 (6 bases). The CDR3 contains 13 residues. V lost 6 bases and J lost 10, with 13 bases in between. Germline CDR1 and CDR2: KGHSH and LQKENI.

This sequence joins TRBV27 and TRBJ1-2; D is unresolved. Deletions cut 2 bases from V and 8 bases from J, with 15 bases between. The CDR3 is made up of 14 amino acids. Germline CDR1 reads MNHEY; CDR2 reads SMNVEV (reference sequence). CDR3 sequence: CASSLSWGLGGYTF. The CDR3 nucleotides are TGTGCCAGCAGTTTAAGTTGGGGATTGGGAGGCTACACCTTC.

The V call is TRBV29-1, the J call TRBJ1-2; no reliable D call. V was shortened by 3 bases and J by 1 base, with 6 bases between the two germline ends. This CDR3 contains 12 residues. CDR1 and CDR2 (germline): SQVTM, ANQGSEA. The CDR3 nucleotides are TGCAGCGTTGACGCTATTAACTATGGCTACACCTTC. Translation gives CSVDAINYGYTF.

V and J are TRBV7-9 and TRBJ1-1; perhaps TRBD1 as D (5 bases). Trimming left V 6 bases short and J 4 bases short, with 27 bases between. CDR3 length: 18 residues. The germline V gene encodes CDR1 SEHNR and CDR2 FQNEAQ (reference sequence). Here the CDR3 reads CASSLSSRGRGGVTEAFF. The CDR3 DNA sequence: TGTGCCAGCAGTTTATCCTCCCGTGGAAGGGGTGGAGTCACTGAAGCTTTCTTT.

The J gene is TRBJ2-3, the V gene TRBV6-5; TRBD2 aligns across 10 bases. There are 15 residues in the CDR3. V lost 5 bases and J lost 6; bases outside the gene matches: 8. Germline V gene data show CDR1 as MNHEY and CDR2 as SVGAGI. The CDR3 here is CASSLRLAGADTQYF. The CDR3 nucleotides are TGTGCCAGCAGTCTCCGACTAGCGGGCGCGGATACGCAGTATTTT.

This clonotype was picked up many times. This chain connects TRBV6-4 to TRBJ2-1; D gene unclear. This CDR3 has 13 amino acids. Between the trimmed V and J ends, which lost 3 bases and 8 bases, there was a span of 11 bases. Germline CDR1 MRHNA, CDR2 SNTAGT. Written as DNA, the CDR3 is TGTGCCAGCAGTGAGGATTTCTCGGATGAGCAGTTCTTC. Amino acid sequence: CASSEDFSDEQFF.

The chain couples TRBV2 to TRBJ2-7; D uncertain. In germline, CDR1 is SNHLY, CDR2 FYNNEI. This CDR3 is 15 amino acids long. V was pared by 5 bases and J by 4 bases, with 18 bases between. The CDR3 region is CASSIAPGTYYEQYF. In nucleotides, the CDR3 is TGTGCCAGCAGTATTGCTCCGGGCACTTATTACGAGCAGTACTTC.

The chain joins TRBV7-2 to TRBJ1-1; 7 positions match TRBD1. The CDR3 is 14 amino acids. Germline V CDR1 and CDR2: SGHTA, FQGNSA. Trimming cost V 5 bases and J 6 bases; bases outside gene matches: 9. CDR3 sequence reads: CASSPRTGSPEAFF. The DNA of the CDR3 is TGTGCCAGCAGCCCGCGGACAGGTTCCCCTGAAGCTTTCTTT.

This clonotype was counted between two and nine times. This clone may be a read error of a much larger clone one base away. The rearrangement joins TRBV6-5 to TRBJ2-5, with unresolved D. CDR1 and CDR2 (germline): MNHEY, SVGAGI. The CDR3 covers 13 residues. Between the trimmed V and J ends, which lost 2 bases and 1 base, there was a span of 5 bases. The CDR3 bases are TGTGCCAGCAGTTACAGGTTCCAAGAGACCCAGTACTTC. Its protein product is CASSYRFQETQYF.

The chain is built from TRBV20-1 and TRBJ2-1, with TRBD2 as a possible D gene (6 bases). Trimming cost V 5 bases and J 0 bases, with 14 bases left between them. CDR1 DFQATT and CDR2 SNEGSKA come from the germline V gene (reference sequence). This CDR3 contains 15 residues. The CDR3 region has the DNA TGCAGTGCTCCTGGGGGACTGAGCTCCTACAATGAGCAGTTCTTC. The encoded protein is CSAPGGLSSYNEQFF.

The CDR3 DNA sequence: TGTGCCAGCAGCCTCTTTGGGCGACAGGGGGCTGACAAAAACATTCAGTACTTC. Its translation: CASSLFGRQGADKNIQYF. The V call is TRBV3-1, the J call TRBJ2-4, with 10 bases matching TRBD1. CDR3 length: 18 amino acids. J gave up 3 bases and V 4 bases, and 12 bases lay outside the gene matches. Germline V gene data show CDR1 as LGHDT and CDR2 as YNNKEL (reference sequence).

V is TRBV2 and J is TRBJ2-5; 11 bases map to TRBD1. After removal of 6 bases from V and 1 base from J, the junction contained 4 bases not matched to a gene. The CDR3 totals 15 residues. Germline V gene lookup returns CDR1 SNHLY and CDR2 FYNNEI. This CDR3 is CASSRDRGSQETQYF. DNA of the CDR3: TGTGCCAGCAGCCGGGACAGGGGGAGCCAAGAGACCCAGTACTTC.

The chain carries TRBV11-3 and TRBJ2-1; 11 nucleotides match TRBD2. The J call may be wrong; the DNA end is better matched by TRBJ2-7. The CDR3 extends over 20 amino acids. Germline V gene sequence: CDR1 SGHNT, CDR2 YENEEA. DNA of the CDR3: TGTGCCAGCAGCTTAGATCTGGGGGGTACTAGCGGGAGCTCCTACAATGAGCAGTACTTC. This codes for CASSLDLGGTSGSSYNEQYF.

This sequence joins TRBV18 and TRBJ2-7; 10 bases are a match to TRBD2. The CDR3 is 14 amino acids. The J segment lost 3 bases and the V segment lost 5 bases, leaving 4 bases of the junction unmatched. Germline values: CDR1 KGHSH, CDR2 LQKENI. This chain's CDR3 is CASSIGTSDYEQYF. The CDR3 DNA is TGTGCCAGCTCAATCGGGACTAGCGACTACGAGCAGTACTTC. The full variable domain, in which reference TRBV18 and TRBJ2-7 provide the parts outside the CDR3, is NAGVMQNPRHLVRRRGQEARLRCSPMKGHSHVYWYRQLPEEGLKFMVYLQKENIIDESGMPKERFSAEFPKEGPSILRIQQVVRGDSAAYFCASSIGTSDYEQYFGPGTRLTVT.

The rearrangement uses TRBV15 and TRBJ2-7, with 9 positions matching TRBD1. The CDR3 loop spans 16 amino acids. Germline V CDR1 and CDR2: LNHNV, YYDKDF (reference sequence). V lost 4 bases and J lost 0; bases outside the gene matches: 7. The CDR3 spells CATSTRQGVISYEQYF. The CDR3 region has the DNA TGTGCCACCAGCACCCGACAGGGGGTAATCTCCTACGAGCAGTACTTC.

The CDR3 protein is CASSQTNEETQYF. The CDR3 bases are TGTGCCAGCAGCCAAACGAACGAGGAGACCCAGTACTTC. The gene calls are TRBV4-2 and TRBJ2-7, with no clear D. The end of the DNA is better explained by TRBJ2-5, so the J call may be wrong. CDR3 length: 13 residues. Per germline, CDR1 LGHNA and CDR2 YNFKEQ.

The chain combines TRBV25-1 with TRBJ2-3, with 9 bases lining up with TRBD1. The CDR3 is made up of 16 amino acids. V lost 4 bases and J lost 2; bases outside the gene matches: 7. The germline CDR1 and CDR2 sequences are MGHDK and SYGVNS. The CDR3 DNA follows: TGTGCCAGCAGTGTGGGGACAGGGTCTTCCACAGATACGCAGTATTTT. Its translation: CASSVGTGSSTDTQYF.